Below, 29 T cell receptor beta chains from the same sample are listed, as sequenced in a study of blood T cell repertoires in COVID-19. Measured with immunoSEQ multiplex PCR; TCRdb has only the in-frame clones, and not every one. The sample has tens of thousands of clones, approximately 79% seen once. Sequenced material: peripheral blood. The origin of the receptors is a woman in her forties or fifties with acute or convalescent COVID-19.

V and J are TRBV18 and TRBJ1-2; D is perhaps TRBD1 (6 bases). CDR1 KGHSH and CDR2 LQKENI come from the germline V gene. V was shortened by 0 bases and J by 4 bases, with 12 bases between the two germline ends. This CDR3 region has 15 residues. CDR3 loop: CASSPPTGSIYGYTF. CDR3 sequence (DNA): TGTGCCAGCTCACCACCTACAGGGTCTATCTATGGCTACACCTTC.

The V and J genes are TRBV6-5 and TRBJ2-7, with TRBD1 matching 7 bases. The CDR3 runs 16 residues. Losses at the gene ends were 2 bases for V and 2 bases for J; bases not matched to a gene: 9. Germline V lookup: CDR1 MNHEY, CDR2 SVGAGI. CDR3 nucleotide sequence: TGTGCCAGCAGTTACATACTCGGACAGGCCCCCTACGAGCAGTACTTC. It translates to CASSYILGQAPYEQYF.

The rearrangement links TRBV5-1 to TRBJ2-1; 8 nucleotides agree with TRBD1. Trimming at V came to 0 bases and at J to 8 bases, leaving 4 bases not matched to a gene. There are 14 residues in the CDR3. Germline CDR1 reads SGHRS; CDR2 reads YFSETQ. As DNA, the CDR3 is TGCGCCAGCAGCTTGGGACAGGGGACGCATGAGCAGTTCTTC. It is translated as CASSLGQGTHEQFF.

This chain joins TRBV24-1 and TRBJ1-1; D is possibly TRBD1 (5 bases). Germline CDR1 KGHDR, CDR2 SFDVKD. CDR3 length: 14 amino acids. With 9 bases removed from V and 3 bases from J, the gap between germline ends came to 16 bases. The CDR3 here is CATRGGKFDTEAFF. As DNA, the CDR3 is TGTGCCACCCGGGGGGGTAAGTTCGACACTGAAGCTTTCTTT.

The CDR3 DNA reads as TGTGCCAGCAGCCTAGCGGGGGCATACACAGATACGCAGTATTTT. This encodes CASSLAGAYTDTQYF. This sequence joins TRBV7-3 and TRBJ2-3; 10 positions agree with TRBD2. Per the germline V gene, CDR1 is SGHTA and CDR2 is FQGTGA. V lost 5 bases and J lost 2; bases outside the gene matches: 4. The CDR3 is 15 residues long.

Points on this clone: Other DNA sequences in this specimen translate into the identical CDR3. The chain links TRBV18 to TRBJ1-2, with 9 positions matching TRBD1. Per the germline V gene, CDR1 is KGHSH and CDR2 is LQKENI. The CDR3 covers 14 residues. Trimming cost V 2 bases and J 8 bases; bases outside gene matches: 6. The CDR3 here is CASSPEGQGSGYTF. Here the CDR3 DNA reads TGTGCCAGCTCACCAGAGGGACAGGGAAGCGGCTACACCTTC. The entire variable domain, with the rest obtained from reference TRBV18 and TRBJ1-2, is as follows: NAGVMQNPRHLVRRRGQEARLRCSPMKGHSHVYWYRQLPEEGLKFMVYLQKENIIDESGMPKERFSAEFPKEGPSILRIQQVVRGDSAAYFCASSPEGQGSGYTFGSGTRLTVV.

This chain joins TRBV7-8 and TRBJ1-1; possible D gene TRBD1, 6 bases. The V gene's germline CDR1 is SGHVS and CDR2 FQNEAQ. Trimming took 5 bases from V and 0 from J, leaving 10 bases between them. The CDR3 runs to 14 residues. The DNA of the CDR3 is TGTGCCAGCAGCCGACAGGCGATGAACACTGAAGCTTTCTTT. Translating gives CASSRQAMNTEAFF. Supplemented by reference TRBV7-8 and TRBJ1-1, the full variable domain reads GAGVSQSPRYKVAKRGQDVALRCDPISGHVSLFWYQQALGQGPEFLTYFQNEAQLDKSGLPSDRFFAERPEGSVSTLKIQRTQQEDSAVYLCASSRQAMNTEAFFGQGTRLTVV.

This clone was recorded a few times. The rearrangement links TRBV11-2 to TRBJ1-4; TRBD1 aligns across 7 bases. Per the germline V gene, CDR1 is SGHAT and CDR2 is FQNNGV. The CDR3 covers 14 residues. V was pared by 6 bases and J by 7 bases, with 8 bases of the junction left unmatched. CDR3 in DNA: TGTGCCAGCAGGAAGACAGGGAGTTTTGAAAAACTGTTTTTT. This encodes CASRKTGSFEKLFF.

This clone occurred once. The rearrangement links TRBV11-2 to TRBJ1-6; D not certain. V was pared by 3 bases and J by 9 bases, with 9 bases between. The CDR3 spans 13 residues. Germline loops: CDR1 SGHAT, CDR2 FQNNGV. DNA for the CDR3: TGTGCCAGCAGCTTGGAGGGAGGTTCACCCCTCCACTTT. Translated: CASSLEGGSPLHF.

V is TRBV24-1 and J is TRBJ2-3, with D maybe TRBD2 (6 bases). Trimming took off 6 bases at V and 2 bases at J, with 11 bases between the two ends. The CDR3 contains 14 residues. CDR1 and CDR2 (germline): KGHDR, SFDVKD. The CDR3 DNA sequence: TGTGCCACCAGTCCCGGGGGTTCCACAGATACGCAGTATTTT. This translates into CATSPGGSTDTQYF.

The chain has TRBV18 and TRBJ2-1; D perhaps matches TRBD2 (5 bases). In germline, CDR1 is KGHSH, CDR2 LQKENI. The V gene lost 6 bases and the J gene lost 6 bases, with 18 bases spanning the gap. The CDR3 runs 15 residues. DNA for the CDR3: TGTGCCAGCTCCACCTCGGGGTCCTCTCGCAATGAGCAGTTCTTC. It specifies CASSTSGSSRNEQFF.

The chain uses TRBV29-1 and TRBJ1-5; 7 nucleotides align to TRBD1. The CDR3 consists of 14 residues. Germline CDR1 SQVTM, CDR2 ANQGSEA. The ends lost 6 bases at V and 3 bases at J; junction bases unmatched: 8. The CDR3 region is CSVLDRADNQPQHF. The CDR3 nucleotides read TGCAGCGTGCTTGACAGGGCGGACAATCAGCCCCAGCATTTT.

This chain uses TRBV9 with TRBJ1-5, with 9 bases lining up with TRBD1. V trimming: 5 bases; J trimming: 7 bases; junction bases outside the gene matches: 19. The length of the CDR3 is 18 residues. Germline CDR1 SGDLS, CDR2 YYNGEE. CDR3 bases: TGTGCCAGCAGACATCCCTCCGGGGACAGGGTATTGGTGCAGCCCCAGCATTTT. Protein sequence: CASRHPSGDRVLVQPQHF.

The J gene is TRBJ2-1, the V gene TRBV29-1, with TRBD1 as a possible D gene (7 bases). Germline values: CDR1 SQVTM, CDR2 ANQGSEA. Between the trimmed V and J ends, which lost 0 bases and 10 bases, there was a span of 16 bases. The CDR3 totals 14 residues. CDR3 coding DNA: TGCAGCGTTGAAGATGCGTCAGGGGGGCAAGAGCAGTTCTTC. Protein: CSVEDASGGQEQFF.

The V gene is TRBV2, the J gene TRBJ2-2; 7 positions agree with TRBD2. Germline V gene lookup returns CDR1 SNHLY and CDR2 FYNNEI. The trim removed 0 bases at V and 6 bases at J, leaving 1 base unmatched. The CDR3 covers 14 residues. DNA of the CDR3: TGTGCCAGCAGTGAAGCCACTAGCGCCGGGGAGCTGTTTTTT. It is translated as CASSEATSAGELFF.

The chain recombines TRBV28 with TRBJ1-2; D not certain. V was shortened by 1 base and J by 8 bases, with 8 bases between the two germline ends. The length of the CDR3 is 12 residues. Germline lookup yields CDR1 MDHEN and CDR2 SYDVKM. CDR3 in DNA: TGTGCCAGCAGTTTATCAGAGGCAGGCTACACCTTC. Translation gives CASSLSEAGYTF.

The chain carries TRBV28 and TRBJ2-5, with D unresolved. The germline V gene encodes CDR1 MDHEN and CDR2 SYDVKM. The CDR3 is 14 residues long. V was pared by 6 bases and J by 4 bases, with 15 bases between. As DNA, the CDR3 is TGTGCCAGCAGCCCTGATACGATGCGAGAGACCCAGTACTTC. Translation gives CASSPDTMRETQYF.

The chain is built from TRBV6-5 and TRBJ2-7, with TRBD2 identical over 9 bases. The V gene end was trimmed by 7 bases and the J gene end by 4 bases; junction bases not matched to a gene: 11. CDR3 length: 15 residues. Looked up from germline, CDR1 is MNHEY and CDR2 is SVGAGI. This CDR3 is CASTGGLAGLYEQYF. CDR3 sequence (DNA): TGTGCCAGCACAGGCGGGCTAGCGGGACTGTACGAGCAGTACTTC.

The chain links TRBV18 to TRBJ1-3; D perhaps matches TRBD1 (6 bases). The V and J ends lost 6 bases and 1 base respectively, with 13 bases between them. CDR1 is KGHSH and CDR2 is LQKENI in the germline V gene. The CDR3 covers 15 residues. The CDR3, as DNA: TGTGCCAGCTCCCGCAGGGACATTTCTGGAAACACCATATATTTT. Encoded protein: CASSRRDISGNTIYF.

The rearrangement links TRBV5-4 to TRBJ2-1; 10 bases fit TRBD2. Germline CDR1 SGHNT, CDR2 YYREEE (reference sequence). Trimming removed 4 bases from V and 5 bases from J; junction bases left unmatched: 6. The CDR3 spans 15 residues. CDR3 residues: CASSLSGRADNEQFF. The CDR3 nucleotides read TGTGCCAGCAGCCTCAGCGGGAGGGCCGACAATGAGCAGTTCTTC.

In DNA form, the CDR3 reads TGTGCCAGCAGCTTAGTACTAGCGGCAGATACGCAGTATTTT. Protein product: CASSLVLAADTQYF. The chain carries TRBV7-2 and TRBJ2-3; 8 bases agree with TRBD2. V lost 1 base, J lost 4 bases, and 1 base stayed unmatched. Germline V CDR1 and CDR2: SGHTA, FQGNSA. The CDR3 runs to 14 residues.

V is TRBV29-1 and J is TRBJ2-7; 7 bases fit TRBD2. CDR1 and CDR2 (germline): SQVTM, ANQGSEA. The CDR3 has 14 amino acids. The V and J ends lost 4 bases and 3 bases, in that order; junction bases with no gene match: 9. CDR3 sequence (DNA): TGCAGCGTTGGTCTGCGGGAGAGGGGCTACGAGCAGTACTTC. The encoded protein is CSVGLRERGYEQYF.

J is TRBJ2-7 and V is TRBV27, with D unresolved. Trimming removed 4 bases at V and 4 bases at J, with 17 bases between. The CDR3 spans 15 residues. Germline values: CDR1 MNHEY, CDR2 SMNVEV (reference sequence). CDR3 residues: CASSSTPLTEYEQYF. The CDR3 coding sequence is TGTGCCAGCAGTTCCACACCTCTGACGGAGTACGAGCAGTACTTC.

The chain recombines TRBV6-1 with TRBJ1-2, with 7 bases identical to TRBD1. This CDR3 spans 15 amino acids. V lost 3 bases and J lost 8; bases outside the gene matches: 12. In germline, CDR1 is MNHNS, CDR2 SASEGT. The CDR3 region has the DNA TGTGCCAGCAGTGAGTCTTGGACAGGAAAAGACGGCTACACCTTC. Its translation: CASSESWTGKDGYTF.

The chain combines TRBV14 with TRBJ1-4, with 7 bases identical to TRBD1. The CDR3 covers 16 residues. The germline CDR1 and CDR2 sequences are SGHDN and FVKESK. J gave up 8 bases and V 1 base, and 10 bases lay outside the gene matches. CDR3 coding DNA: TGTGCCAGCAGCCAAGGTCTTTTGACAGGGAACGAAAAACTGTTTTTT. Translating gives CASSQGLLTGNEKLFF.

This chain links TRBV5-1 with TRBJ1-1; D unclear. CDR1 and CDR2 (germline): SGHRS, YFSETQ. The CDR3 has 13 residues. V shed 4 bases and J shed 4 bases, with 11 bases lying between them. As DNA, the CDR3 is TGCGCCAGCAGCGTGGAAGTGGCCACTGAAGCTTTCTTT. This codes for CASSVEVATEAFF.

This clone was seen more than once but under ten times. This chain connects TRBV30 to TRBJ1-1; the D is unclear. Trimming shortened V by 5 bases and J by 5 bases, and 15 bases separated the two germline ends. The CDR3 is 13 amino acids. Looked up from germline, CDR1 is GTSNPN and CDR2 is SVGIG (reference sequence). The CDR3 DNA reads TGTGCCTGGGGAGACATTCGGGGAACTGAAGCTTTCTTT. This gives the protein CAWGDIRGTEAFF.

V and J are TRBV5-1 and TRBJ1-2; D ambiguous. The CDR3 is made up of 14 amino acids. From germline, CDR1 is SGHRS and CDR2 YFSETQ. V lost 0 bases, J lost 4 bases, and 10 bases lay in between. The CDR3 DNA sequence: TGCGCCAGCAGCTTGGATCCGGGAACCTATGGCTACACCTTC. It translates to CASSLDPGTYGYTF.

The chain uses TRBV4-1 and TRBJ2-1; the match to TRBD2 covers 8 bases. Germline V gene sequence: CDR1 MGHRA, CDR2 YSYEKL. The CDR3 totals 17 residues. V lost 3 bases and J lost 8; bases outside the gene matches: 15. CDR3 residues: CASSQGDPGGLRDEQFF. In nucleotides, the CDR3 is TGCGCCAGCAGCCAGGGAGATCCGGGGGGGCTCCGGGATGAGCAGTTCTTC.